The next 21 T cell receptor beta chains were all read from a single sample in a study of control samples from healthy donors and cancer patients. The protocol was immunoSEQ multiplex PCR, while the TCRdb copy is restricted to in-frame clones and leaves out a portion. The sample carries tens of thousands of clones, more than 85% recorded once. Sequencing was done on a sample of PBMCs. These receptors all come from a man aged 25 to 45 with colorectal cancer.

V usage is TRBV6-5 and J usage is TRBJ2-1, with 8 bases matching TRBD2. Germline-derived CDR1 and CDR2 are MNHEY and SVGAGI. The V gene end was trimmed by 0 bases and the J gene end by 7 bases; junction bases not matched to a gene: 8. This CDR3 has 16 amino acids. CDR3 DNA: TGTGCCAGCAGTTACTCATGGACGGGGGGGCTGAATGAGCAGTTCTTC. Its protein is CASSYSWTGGLNEQFF.

This clone was recorded once. The chain joins TRBV5-1 to TRBJ2-7; possibly TRBD1 or TRBD2 for D (5 bases each). The CDR3 totals 14 residues. Germline CDR1 SGHRS, CDR2 YFSETQ. Trimming took off 2 bases at V and 3 bases at J, with 12 bases between the two ends. CDR3 in amino acids: CASSLWGSGYEQYF. CDR3 nucleotides: TGCGCCAGCAGCTTATGGGGGTCCGGCTACGAGCAGTACTTC. Full variable domain (remainder filled in from reference TRBV5-1 and TRBJ2-7): KAGVTQTPRYLIKTRGQQVTLSCSPISGHRSVSWYQQTPGQGLQFLFEYFSETQRNKGNFPGRFSGRQFSNSRSEMNVSTLELGDSALYLCASSLWGSGYEQYFGPGTRLTVT.

The chain uses TRBV6-2 or TRBV6-3 and TRBJ2-2, with 9 bases aligning to TRBD1. The CDR3 spans 21 residues. V was pared by 2 bases and J by 1 base, with 17 bases of the junction left unmatched. Germline values: CDR1 MNHEY, CDR2 SVGEGT. The CDR3 nucleotides read TGTGCCAGCAGTTACGATTGGGACAGGGTCGTATCAGGGAAGAACACCGGGGAGCTGTTTTTT. Its translation is CASSYDWDRVVSGKNTGELFF.

The chain couples TRBV10-1 to TRBJ2-2; 7 nucleotides line up with TRBD1. The CDR3 is 20 residues long. The junction had 20 bases not matched to a gene; V was cut back by 2 bases and J by 5 bases. The germline CDR1 and CDR2 sequences are WNHNN and SYGVQD (reference sequence). CDR3 sequence: CASSEPLTTGDPNPTGELFF. The CDR3 DNA reads as TGCGCCAGCAGTGAGCCTCTTACTACAGGGGACCCAAACCCAACCGGGGAGCTGTTTTTT.

The rearrangement uses TRBV11-2 and TRBJ1-6; unclear D gene. The CDR3 spans 14 residues. Germline CDR1 SGHAT, CDR2 FQNNGV. Deletions cut 7 bases from V and 5 bases from J, with 12 bases between. The CDR3 bases are TGTGCCAGCACCTCCTGGAGGGATAATTCACCCCTCCACTTT. As protein: CASTSWRDNSPLHF.

The chain has TRBV5-4 and TRBJ2-1; D is possibly TRBD1 (6 bases). V lost 4 bases, J lost 8 bases, and 22 bases lay in between. CDR3 length equals 16 residues. Germline CDR1 SGHNT, CDR2 YYREEE (reference sequence). The CDR3 sequence: CASSKLQGTTLDEQFF. CDR3 bases: TGTGCCAGCAGCAAATTACAGGGAACAACCTTGGATGAGCAGTTCTTC.

The gene calls are TRBV4-1 and TRBJ2-1, with 9 bases fitting TRBD2. The CDR3 contains 14 residues. V gave up 1 base and J gave up 9 bases; unmatched junction bases: 4. Per the germline V gene, CDR1 is MGHRA and CDR2 is YSYEKL. CDR3 amino acids: CASSQGLAGIEQFF. In nucleotides, the CDR3 is TGCGCCAGCAGCCAAGGTCTAGCGGGGATTGAGCAGTTCTTC.

The chain is built from TRBV24-1 and TRBJ2-2; TRBD2 is a possible D gene (6 bases). Per germline, CDR1 KGHDR and CDR2 SFDVKD. V was cut by 8 bases and J by 2 bases, with 11 bases left in between. CDR3 size: 14 residues. In DNA form, the CDR3 reads TGTGCCACCACTGGGGACTTCAACACCGGGGAGCTGTTTTTT. Amino acid sequence: CATTGDFNTGELFF.

The chain combines TRBV9 with TRBJ1-5; D possibly corresponds to TRBD1 (5 bases). Germline values: CDR1 SGDLS, CDR2 YYNGEE. With 0 bases removed from V and 5 bases from J, the gap between germline ends came to 9 bases. The CDR3 is 14 residues long. The CDR3 is CASSVGDGHQPQHF. The CDR3 nucleotides are TGTGCCAGCAGCGTAGGGGACGGCCATCAGCCCCAGCATTTT.

This chain joins TRBV6-2 or TRBV6-3 and TRBJ1-5; the D gene is possibly TRBD1 (5 bases). Between the trimmed V and J ends, which lost 5 bases and 7 bases, there was a span of 15 bases. The length of the CDR3 is 14 residues. Germline assignment: CDR1 MNHEY and CDR2 SVGEGT. Here the CDR3 DNA reads TGTGCCAGCAGTAACGAAGGGACGGGACAGCCCCAGCATTTT. This codes for CASSNEGTGQPQHF.

The V and J genes are TRBV2 and TRBJ1-1; 12 bases map to TRBD1. Per the germline V gene, CDR1 is SNHLY and CDR2 is FYNNEI. This CDR3 is built from 15 residues. V was pared by 6 bases and J by 3 bases, with 5 bases of the junction left unmatched. CDR3 region: CASRGTGGRHTEAFF. The CDR3 DNA follows: TGTGCCAGCAGAGGGACAGGGGGCCGTCACACTGAAGCTTTCTTT.

The chain carries TRBV7-6 and TRBJ1-1, with TRBD1 as a possible D gene (5 bases). The CDR3 runs to 13 residues. V was clipped by 1 base and J by 7 bases, with 10 bases between them. Germline loops: CDR1 SGHVS, CDR2 FNYEAQ. DNA for the CDR3: TGTGCCAGCAGCTTAGGGAGGGGAGATGAAGCTTTCTTT. This sequence encodes CASSLGRGDEAFF.

The rearrangement uses TRBV15 and TRBJ2-1, with TRBD2 matching 9 bases. The CDR3 sequence is 15 residues long. Per germline, CDR1 LNHNV and CDR2 YYDKDF (reference sequence). Germline trimming cut 2 bases from V and 2 bases from J; bases unmatched to any gene: 1. The CDR3 DNA is TGTGCCACCAGCAGACGACTAGCGGCCTACAATGAGCAGTTCTTC. As protein: CATSRRLAAYNEQFF. Full variable domain (rest looked up from reference TRBV15 and TRBJ2-1): DAMVIQNPRYQVTQFGKPVTLSCSQTLNHNVMYWYQQKSSQAPKLLFHYYDKDFNNEADTPDNFQSRRPNTSFCFLDIRSPGLGDTAMYLCATSRRLAAYNEQFFGPGTRLTVL.

This clone was found a few times. The chain has TRBV6-2 or TRBV6-3 and TRBJ1-2; D remains unclear. The CDR3 runs to 14 residues. The V gene lost 0 bases and the J gene lost 1 base, with 6 bases spanning the gap. From germline, CDR1 is MNHEY and CDR2 SVGEGT. The CDR3 region has the DNA TGTGCCAGCAGTTACTCGTTAGGTAACTATGGCTACACCTTC. It is translated as CASSYSLGNYGYTF.

The V and J genes are TRBV3-1 (or the pseudogene TRBV3-2) and TRBJ2-1, with D possibly being TRBD2 (5 bases). Trimming shortened V by 4 bases and J by 7 bases, and 14 bases separated the two germline ends. From germline, CDR1 is LGHDT and CDR2 YNNKEL (reference sequence). This CDR3 region has 14 residues. CDR3 sequence reads: CASSPPLARNEQFF. The CDR3 DNA reads as TGTGCCAGCAGCCCCCCGCTAGCTCGGAATGAGCAGTTCTTC.

J is TRBJ1-2 and V is TRBV18, with D perhaps TRBD1 (6 bases). This CDR3 spans 16 amino acids. Trimming removed 3 bases at V and 6 bases at J, with 20 bases between. Germline assignment: CDR1 KGHSH and CDR2 LQKENI. CDR3 DNA: TGTGCCAGCTCACCTCGGCAACAGGGAGCTAATCATGGCTACACCTTC. Residues: CASSPRQQGANHGYTF.

The V gene is TRBV5-1, the J gene TRBJ1-1; possibly TRBD1 for D (5 bases). This CDR3 is built from 13 residues. Trimming cost V 5 bases and J 1 base, with 9 bases left between them. Germline assignment: CDR1 SGHRS and CDR2 YFSETQ. The CDR3 coding sequence is TGCGCCAGCAGACCTGGACAGAACACTGAAGCTTTCTTT. It yields the protein CASRPGQNTEAFF.

The rearrangement joins TRBV6-6 to TRBJ1-2; TRBD1 agrees at 7 bases. The CDR3 runs 14 residues. Per the germline V gene, CDR1 is MNHNY and CDR2 is SVGAGI (reference sequence). V lost 2 bases to trimming and J lost 4 bases; unmatched junction nucleotides: 4. CDR3 DNA sequence: TGTGCCAGCAGTTACGCACAGGGGACCTATGGCTACACCTTC. Amino acid sequence: CASSYAQGTYGYTF.

The CDR3, as DNA: TGCGCCAGCAGCCCCAATATCCCGTTTGGAGGGACAGGGTACAATGAGCAGTTCTTC. Translated: CASSPNIPFGGTGYNEQFF. This chain joins TRBV4-1 and TRBJ2-1; 9 nucleotides line up with TRBD1. The germline CDR1 and CDR2 sequences are MGHRA and YSYEKL. The CDR3 has 19 amino acids. The J segment lost 4 bases and the V segment lost 4 bases, leaving 17 bases of the junction unmatched.

The rearrangement links TRBV6-5 to TRBJ1-4, with D possibly TRBD1 on 5 matching bases. The germline CDR1 and CDR2 sequences are MNHEY and SVGAGI. The CDR3 is made up of 15 amino acids. V was trimmed by 7 bases and J by 8 bases, leaving 20 bases between them. DNA of the CDR3: TGTGCCAGCACCCACTACGCCGGGACTGAGGAAAAACTGTTTTTT. Protein: CASTHYAGTEEKLFF.

This clone came up once. V gene TRBV11-2 combines with J gene TRBJ2-1, with D unresolved. V lost 2 bases, J lost 10 bases, and 9 bases lay in between. The CDR3 covers 12 residues. CDR1 and CDR2 from the germline V gene are SGHAT and FQNNGV. Here the CDR3 reads CASSLNPREQFF. In DNA form, the CDR3 reads TGTGCCAGCAGCTTAAACCCCCGCGAGCAGTTCTTC.